The entry below gives a single TCR beta chain sequence along with its context. This record comes from a study of shared clonotypes between healthy human individuals. Losses at the gene ends were 3 bases for V and 0 bases for J; bases not matched to a gene: 5. The CDR3 extends over 15 amino acids. From germline, CDR1 is SGDLS and CDR2 YYNGEE. Every donor was a Caucasian adult from Nashville, Tennessee. Assay execution proceeded at the deep level. Data came from immunoSEQ multiplex PCR; TCRdb stores just in-frame clones and leaves some out. The sample has more than 1.2 million clones; just under 99% are singletons.

Sample: naive CD4+ T cells sorted from blood. The subset denotes: CD45RA+ positively selected. The chain couples TRBV9 to TRBJ1-2, with 7 bases identical to TRBD1. The TCR originated in a young man in good health. CDR3 nucleotide sequence: TGTGCCAGCAGCGCCCGACAGGGTTCTAACTATGGCTACACCTTC. This translates into CASSARQGSNYGYTF.